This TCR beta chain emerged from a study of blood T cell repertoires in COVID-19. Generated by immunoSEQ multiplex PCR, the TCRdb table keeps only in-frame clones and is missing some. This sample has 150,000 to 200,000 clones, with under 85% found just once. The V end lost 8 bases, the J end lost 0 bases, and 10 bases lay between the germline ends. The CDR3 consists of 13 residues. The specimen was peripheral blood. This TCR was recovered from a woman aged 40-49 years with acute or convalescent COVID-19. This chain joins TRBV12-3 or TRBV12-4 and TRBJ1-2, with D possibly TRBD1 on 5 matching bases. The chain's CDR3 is CASGGTSNYGYTF. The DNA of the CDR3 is TGTGCCAGCGGCGGGACTTCTAACTATGGCTACACCTTC.